This T cell receptor (beta chain) was documented in a study of cytomegalovirus exposure and HLA in healthy donors (dated 2017 in TCRdb). Regarding the complete study: In an earlier analysis of approximately 500 of the donors, 250 to 350 Gb of sequence data and some 120 million unique TCR beta sequences from about 190 million T cells were reported. The study used immunosequencing to profile the T cell repertoires of approximately 690 subjects and linked those repertoires to cytomegalovirus serostatus. In the later analysis, no new phenotypic data were used to find candidate immune exposures; instead, reliance was placed on TCR beta sequences and their occurrence across donors. Genome-wide SNP genotypes for about 65% of the roughly 670 donors were used in a later genetic analysis, which treated that subset as a discovery cohort. The number of typed donors differed by locus: about 620-630 for A, B, C, DRB1 and DQB1; 522 for DQA1; some 590 for DPA1; and roughly 490 for DPB1. Every repertoire in the discovery cohort had been generated on one and the same sequencing platform. Of the roughly 390 genotyped donors, 65% to 90% were placed in the genetic ancestry cluster associated with self-reported Caucasian donors. A separate validation cohort of 90 to 150 different subjects was used in addition to the 666-subject first cohort. High-throughput TCR immunosequencing, statistical association of individual TCRs with disease status, and machine learning were combined to predict cytomegalovirus infection status. To decide whether each TCR beta V gene segment behaved as functional or pseudogenic, an earlier analysis of approximately 600 of the donors relied on high-throughput TCR beta sequencing. Because of strong linkage in the cohort, 4 to 6 DR-DQ haplotypes were treated as single units for association and clustering. Donor age, sex, ethnicity and CMV serostatus were compiled together with the repertoire data. Class I and class II HLA loci were covered by the typing at four-digit resolution. The study was designed to test whether signatures of past pathogen exposure could be identified by cataloging public T cell receptors. Around 320 gigabases of sequencing data and approximately 85 million unique TCR sequences were included in an early release covering several hundred HLA-typed donors. Across under 500 genotyped donors of the cohort, an average of about 240,000 unique TCR beta nucleotide sequences per donor were sequenced, and about a sixth of those sequences were non-productive. A later analysis re-examined previously published TCR beta repertoires from about 670 donors and added high-resolution HLA genotyping to investigate patterns of TCR occurrence.

This clone was counted between two and nine times. What antigen it recognizes has not been identified. No base quality values were provided; no much bigger clone lies one nucleotide off. The cohort comprised fewer than 700 healthy bone marrow donors. At the time of sampling, every cohort member was nominally healthy, though immune exposures that went unrecorded were likely present. The donor tested CMV seronegative and was one of the 352 seronegative cohort members. A peripheral blood sample was collected from each donor, and TCR beta sequencing was performed on peripheral blood mononuclear cells. The Qiagen DNeasy Blood Extraction Kit was used to extract genomic DNA from the blood cell samples. To prepare the library, the immunoSEQ multiplex PCR assay was applied. A mixture of 60 forward primers for TCR Vbeta segments and 13 reverse primers for TCR Jbeta segments was used in the multiplex PCR. The CDR3 region of rearranged TCR beta genes was amplified from genomic DNA by a multiplex PCR assay. Amplified TCR beta libraries were sequenced as 87-base-pair reads on the Illumina HiSeq System. In the paper's pipeline: A later analysis counted 75 million to 100 million unique TCR beta chains across the 500 to 850 repertoires, and around 9.9 million of these chains were shared by at least two donors. Raw reads were error-corrected and collapsed into unique sequences with a nearest-neighbor algorithm that merged closely related sequences to remove PCR and sequencing errors. V, D and J gene segments were assigned by aligning CDR3 sequences to IMGT reference sequences. Each retained sequence needed at least a six-nucleotide match to both a V gene segment and a J gene segment. Rearrangements were called productive when the CDR3 lacked stop codons and stayed in frame with V and J; all others were non-productive. Following IMGT convention, CDR3 was defined as the stretch from the second conserved V-encoded cysteine to the conserved J-encoded phenylalanine. The earlier analysis of 500 to 650 of the donors excluded any sequence lacking an unambiguous match to a single V gene segment. An earlier analysis of 450 to 650 of the donors called V segments functional above 56.7% productive rearrangements and segregating when the between-donor standard deviation exceeded 5%. A statistical classification framework was built to diagnose cytomegalovirus status from the catalog of TCR beta chain sequences. A later analysis assigned V and J genes by comparing TCR nucleotide sequences with IMGT/GENE-DB human TR gene sequences. The TCRdist pipeline was used in a later analysis to assign CDR3 sequences and most-parsimonious VDJ recombination scenarios. A later analysis defined each TCR beta chain by its CDR3 amino acid sequence plus V-gene family, and excluded reads lacking a unique V-gene family. As a way to deal with suspected cross-contamination and a sequencing artifact, a later analysis dropped 450 to 700 nucleotide sequences that were highly shared and had low generation probability. In a later analysis, a clonal expansion index for each public chain was calculated from normalized within-repertoire ranks of inferred template counts. A later analysis computed generation probabilities with a VDJ recombination model fitted to out-of-frame rearrangements, and checked the results against IGoR. Hypergeometric tests were used in a later analysis to score TCR-TCR, TCR-HLA and TCR-CMV co-occurrence, with a repertoire-size bias correction applied to the TCR pairs. A later analysis estimated false discovery rates by permuting HLA or CMV assignments 20 times. In a later analysis, co-occurring TCRs were grouped using DBSCAN, with TCRdist sequence similarity added in when clustering inside HLA-allele-positive subsets. For co-occurrence clustering, repertoires with fewer than 30,000 or more than 120,000 public chains were excluded, along with about five repertoires with anomalous nucleotide sharing. Drawn from immuneACCESS, this table holds only the in-frame rearrangements with V and J called that TCRdb kept. Clones are partly lost; checked studies trace under half to an unresolved V gene and leave the rest unexplained. V, J and clone size are taken as reported in that table, and D and trimming were inferred from the DNA itself. For this sample the table gives 100,000 to 150,000 clones, of which around 75% were detected only once. 3% to 4% of the sample lies in the top ten.

Study-wide conclusions, independent of this receptor: A cluster of highly shared sequence variants was judged likely to represent a technical artifact of the sequencing pipeline. In an earlier analysis of 587 of the donors, most TCR beta V segments appeared in productive rearrangements about 87% or about 30% of the time, broadly matching IMGT annotations. Several of the top co-occurrence clusters appeared to be linked to parvovirus B19, influenza, CMV and Epstein-Barr virus, according to a later analysis. In the study, approximately 160 TCR beta chains were listed as associated with cytomegalovirus. In vitro tests confirmed that a few of the cytomegalovirus-associated TCR beta chains recognize cytomegalovirus antigens. Sequencing depth was assumed to be roughly uniform across donors in the presence/absence analyses, though that assumption may not hold. The authors suggested that the approach could potentially be generalized to other disease states and immunological phenotypes. This cohort had only TCR beta chains sequenced, and the lack of alpha or paired-chain data limited which features could be detected. Compared with the approximately 600-donor mean, donors in an Asian-associated ancestry cluster had fewer N-insertions in productive TCRs, according to a later genetic analysis. The classifier was reported to diagnose cytomegalovirus status with high specificity and sensitivity in both the original cohort and the validation cohort. A further reported finding was that TCR beta sequences accurately predicted the HLA-A and HLA-B alleles for most subjects in the first cohort. A later analysis associated 16,951 TCR beta sequences with specific HLA alleles at a false discovery rate of 0.05. In a later analysis, HLA-associated TCR beta chains showed more clonal expansion and lower generation probabilities than non-associated chains that were equally common. V-gene and J-gene trimming of TCR beta chains was associated with a missense DCLRE1C variant in a later genetic analysis, and the association was replicated in an independent cohort. When HLA alleles, especially DR and DQ, strongly co-occurred, attributing TCR associations to individual alleles was difficult. The earlier analysis of fewer than 750 of the donors excluded roughly 16 rarely observed V segments, including chromosome 9 orphons, because counts were too low. Because some donors lacked HLA typing at each locus, the association tests relied only on the typed subset. Correlated functional status among segregating V segments might reflect linkage disequilibrium, but an unknown experimental factor could not be ruled out. In a later analysis, the rate of TCR association differed among HLA loci, with DRB1 alleles having the most associated TCRs and HLA-C alleles having the fewest. For the cohort, immune exposure information was limited to CMV serostatus. A later analysis found that most CMV-associated TCR beta chains appeared HLA-restricted, with HLA associations seemingly driven largely by CMV exposure. Across donors, most TCR sequences were observed very rarely, whereas some public TCRs were present in many individuals.

Sequencing used PBMCs. The TCR comes from a woman between 50 and 59 years old in good health and CMV-seronegative.

The CDR3 protein is CASSWTSGNTIYF. The nucleotide sequence reads as follows: TGTGCCAGCAGCTGGACATCTGGAAACACCATATATTTT. The receptor chain draws on TRBV7-9 and TRBJ1-3; TRBD1 is perhaps the D gene, given 5 matching bases. The CDR3 spans 13 residues, from the cysteine through the phenylalanine. Only the CDR3 DNA is retained, 39 bases long and in frame from the first base. CDR1 SEHNR and CDR2 FQNEAQ were looked up in the germline V gene (reference sequence). The junction shows trimming of 4 bases on V and 1 base on J, plus 5 bases between the germline ends.